Below, one T cell receptor (beta chain) is given with its context. The data were obtained in a study of blood T cell repertoires in COVID-19. Study information: Sample material is recorded as cDNA or gDNA derived from T cells, B-cell-depleted T cells, or PBMCs.

In the study's own analysis: The assay estimated nucleated cells by amplifying reference gene primers. Repertoires were generated with immunoSEQ multiplex PCR, while TCRdb's copy carries only in-frame clones and drops some. V, J and clone size are those of that table, while D and trimming were read from the DNA. The table records 55,000 to 75,000 clones, roughly three quarters of them present only once. Trimming left V 4 bases short and J 3 bases short, with 13 bases between. The CDR3 covers 14 residues. Looked up from germline, CDR1 is MDHEN and CDR2 is SYDVKM. The chain links TRBV28 to TRBJ2-7, with D tentatively TRBD1 (5 bases). The sequence derives from a man older than 75 with acute or convalescent COVID-19. The sequenced sample consisted of peripheral blood. The CDR3 sequence: CASSSTDTYYEQYF. As DNA, the CDR3 is TGTGCCAGCAGTTCGACGGACACCTACTACGAGCAGTACTTC.